The rows below give T cell receptor beta chains drawn from one sample of a study of cytomegalovirus exposure and HLA in healthy donors. Profiled with immunoSEQ multiplex PCR; TCRdb holds only in-frame clones, not every one. The sample lists about 130,000 clones, around 77% occurring once. Material for sequencing was PBMCs. The receptor set was obtained from a male donor in good health and CMV-seropositive. Each CDR3 is given with its conserved first and last residue. A D gene is named only where the DNA matches it firmly. The size of a clone is reported for some rows only, either as once, few or many, or as a class for expanded clones.

j_call d_call v_call clone_size cdr3_nt cdr3_aa
TRBJ2-7 TRBD1 TRBV7-2 - TGTGCCAGCAGCACTAGGACAGGGAACGACGAGCAGTACTTC CASSTRTGNDEQYF
TRBJ2-2 - TRBV30 - TGTGCCTGGAGTGGAGCGCCTGTGACCGGGGAGCTGTTTTTT CAWSGAPVTGELFF
TRBJ2-5 - TRBV9 - TGTGCCAGCAGCGTAGGACTTATGGGGCAGGGAGGAGAGACCCAGTACTTC CASSVGLMGQGGETQYF
TRBJ2-5 - TRBV27 - TGTGCCAGCAGTTTCGGAGAGCGGGCCCAAGGGACCCAGTACTTC CASSFGERAQGTQYF
TRBJ2-1 - TRBV7-9 few TGTGCCAGCAGGCAAAACACGAATGAGCAGTTCTTC CASRQNTNEQFF
TRBJ1-2 - TRBV18 few TGTGCCAGCTCATCCTCCCCGTCAGGGCGGGAGGGCGGTGGCTACACCTTC CASSSSPSGREGGGYTF
TRBJ2-7 TRBD2 TRBV5-6 - TGTGCCAGCAGCTATAGACTAGCGGGAATCTACGAGCAGTACTTC CASSYRLAGIYEQYF
TRBJ2-4 - TRBV2 few TGTGCCAGCAGTGAAGAGAGACTAGCCAAAAACATTCAGTACTTC CASSEERLAKNIQYF
TRBJ2-7 TRBD1 TRBV6-5 - TGTGCCAGCAGTTACTCGGTAACAGGGGTACACGAGCAGTACTTC CASSYSVTGVHEQYF
TRBJ2-1 TRBD2 TRBV5-1 - TGCGCCAGCAGCTTGGAACTAGCGGGAGCGAGTGAGCAGTTCTTC CASSLELAGASEQFF
TRBJ1-5 TRBD1 TRBV18 - TGTGCCAGCTCCCCGGGACAGCTCAATCAGCCCCAGCATTTT CASSPGQLNQPQHF
TRBJ2-1 - TRBV29-1 - TGCAGCGCGTCACAGGGCAGCGAGCAGTTCTTC CSASQGSEQFF
TRBJ2-6 TRBD1 TRBV28 - TGTGCCAGCAGTACTCCGCGGGACAGGGTCCCTGGGGCCAACGTCCTGACTTTC CASSTPRDRVPGANVLTF
TRBJ2-7 TRBD2 TRBV6-1 few TGTGCCAGCAGTGTGGGACTAGCGGGAGGTCTGGGCGAGCAGTACTTC CASSVGLAGGLGEQYF
TRBJ2-5 - TRBV6-1 - TGTGCCAGCAGTGAATACGGCGGGATGTACCAAGAGACCCAGTACTTC CASSEYGGMYQETQYF
TRBJ2-4 TRBD1 TRBV9 - TGTGCCAGCAGCGTGGGGACAGGGGACCTAAACAGTCAGTACTTC CASSVGTGDLNSQYF
TRBJ2-2 - TRBV6-5 - TGTGCCAGCAGTGACTCTAGCACCGGGGAGCTGTTTTTT CASSDSSTGELFF
TRBJ2-7 TRBD2 TRBV6-5 - TGTGCCAGCAGTCAAGTGGGGGGGGCCTACGAGCAGTACTTC CASSQVGGAYEQYF
TRBJ2-5 TRBD1 TRBV19 - TGTGCCAGTAGTATTCTCGGACAGGGGGCGAAGACCCAGTACTTC CASSILGQGAKTQYF
TRBJ1-4 - TRBV6-5 once TGCGCCAGCAGCCCCGCTCGTCAGGATGAAAAACTGTTTTTT CASSPARQDEKLFF
TRBJ2-1 - TRBV27 - TGTGCCACGGCCAGGGTGCAAGACTACAATGAGCAGTTCTTC CATARVQDYNEQFF
TRBJ1-1 TRBD1 TRBV15 - TGTGCCACCAGCAGAGACCGTACGGCAGGGGGAGCTTTCTTT CATSRDRTAGGAFF
TRBJ2-1 - TRBV2 - TGTGCCAGCAGTGGGGAGTCCTACAATGAGCAGTTCTTC CASSGESYNEQFF
TRBJ2-2 - TRBV21-1 - TGTGCCAGCAGCAAAGACAGGTCGAACACCGGGGAGCTGTTTTTT CASSKDRSNTGELFF
TRBJ2-3 - TRBV30 - TGTGCCTGGGGGAGGCGCACAGATACGCAGTATTTT CAWGRRTDTQYF